A selection of T cell receptor beta chains follows, all from one sample in a study of resident and recirculating memory T cells in vitiligo. Data came from immunoSEQ multiplex PCR; TCRdb stores just in-frame clones and leaves some out. This repertoire shows roughly 76,000 clones, approximately 89% found once; its top ten account for less than 5.5%. The specimen sequenced was blood. These receptors were collected from a male donor with vitiligo. CDR3s include the opening cysteine and the closing phenylalanine or tryptophan. Each record gives: J gene, V gene, D gene, clone size, CDR3 protein, CDR3 DNA. A D gene is named only where the DNA matches it firmly. Clone size is given for some rows only: seen once, a few or many times, or a class if the clone is expanded.

>TRBJ1-6|TRBV6-5|TRBD1|.
CASSYSRGQGDSPLHF
TGTGCCAGCAGTTACTCTAGGGGACAGGGGGACTCACCCCTCCACTTT
>TRBJ2-5|TRBV5-4|TRBD2|.
CASSLANRGVLKETQYF
TGTGCCAGCAGCTTGGCCAATCGGGGGGTGTTAAAAGAGACCCAGTACTTC
>TRBJ2-5|TRBV4-3|TRBD2|.
CASSQAGLAGGSSPETQYF
TGCGCCAGCAGCCAAGCGGGACTAGCGGGGGGGTCTTCACCCGAGACCCAGTACTTC
>TRBJ1-4|TRBV7-9|.|.
CASSKRVDSYNEKLFF
TGTGCCAGCAGCAAGCGCGTCGACAGTTACAATGAAAAACTGTTTTTT
>TRBJ2-1|TRBV5-6|.|few
CASSLWMGPTTGDEQFF
TGTGCCAGCAGCTTGTGGATGGGGCCAACTACGGGAGATGAGCAGTTCTTC
>TRBJ1-1|TRBV5-6|.|.
CASSSSGPSGAFF
TGTGCCAGCAGCTCTTCGGGTCCGAGTGGAGCTTTCTTT
>TRBJ1-2|TRBV2|TRBD1|.
CASSVLPGTAAACAF
TGTGCCAGCAGTGTCCTCCCCGGGACAGCCGCGGCTTGCGCCTTC
>TRBJ2-1|TRBV7-9|.|.
CASSPAAGGGGNEQFF
TGTGCCAGCAGCCCCGCTGCTGGCGGTGGAGGGAATGAGCAGTTCTTC
>TRBJ2-5|TRBV5-6|.|.
CASSWGRGGQETQYF
TGTGCCAGCAGCTGGGGCAGGGGCGGTCAAGAGACCCAGTACTTC
>TRBJ1-1|TRBV4-2|.|.
CASSQGASGRFEAFF
TGTGCCAGCAGCCAAGGAGCGTCCGGTCGGTTCGAAGCTTTCTTT
>TRBJ2-7|TRBV9|TRBD1|.
CASSITTGFLGEQYF
TGTGCCAGCAGCATCACGACAGGGTTTCTTGGCGAGCAGTACTTC
>TRBJ1-6|TRBV7-8|.|once
CASSARGGDLLIPLHF
TGTGCCAGCAGCGCGAGGGGGGGGGACTTATTGATTCCCCTCCACTTT
>TRBJ2-3|TRBV11-2|.|.
CASSLDLVAPTDTQYF
TGTGCCAGCAGCTTAGATCTTGTGGCTCCCACAGATACGCAGTATTTT
>TRBJ1-5|TRBV18|TRBD1|.
CASSPPGEGANQPQHF
TGTGCCAGCTCACCACCGGGCGAGGGGGCCAATCAGCCCCAGCATTTT
>TRBJ2-3|TRBV19|TRBD1|.
CASRGQGEGTDTQYF
TGTGCCAGTAGGGGACAGGGAGAGGGCACAGATACGCAGTATTTT
>TRBJ2-7|TRBV5-1|TRBD1|.
CASSPTGQGGEQYF
TGCGCCAGCAGCCCGACAGGACAGGGGGGCGAGCAGTACTTC
>TRBJ1-2|TRBV5-5|.|.
CASSLVIGGGDGYTF
TGTGCCAGCAGCTTGGTTATCGGGGGGGGCGATGGCTACACCTTC
>TRBJ1-1|TRBV19|TRBD1|.
CASSIGDRGSEAFF
TGTGCCAGTAGTATTGGTGACAGGGGCAGTGAAGCTTTCTTT
>TRBJ2-7|TRBV7-9|.|.
CASRPDSSYEQYF
TGTGCCAGCAGACCCGACAGCTCCTACGAGCAGTACTTC
>TRBJ2-2|TRBV7-3|.|.
CASSLTGTGELFF
TGTGCCAGCAGCTTAACCGGGACCGGGGAGCTGTTTTTT
>TRBJ1-5|TRBV6-6|TRBD1|.
CASSRQGGNQPQHF
TGTGCCAGCAGCCGACAGGGAGGCAATCAGCCCCAGCATTTT
>TRBJ2-5|TRBV5-1|.|.
CASSPQGWETQYF
TGCGCCAGCAGCCCTCAGGGTTGGGAGACCCAGTACTTC
>TRBJ2-7|TRBV9|.|.
CASSVQGSEQYF
TGTGCCAGCAGCGTACAGGGATCCGAGCAGTACTTC
>TRBJ1-2|TRBV5-6|TRBD1|.
CASSLGTGDGYTF
TGTGCCAGCAGCCTAGGGACAGGGGATGGCTACACCTTC
>TRBJ1-6|TRBV6-1|.|.
CASSPRTANSPLHF
TGTGCCAGCAGCCCCCGGACAGCCAATTCACCCCTCCACTTT
>TRBJ2-5|TRBV29-1|.|.
CSVEGAGQGETQYF
TGCAGCGTTGAAGGGGCAGGGCAAGGAGAGACCCAGTACTTC
>TRBJ2-7|TRBV30|.|.
CAWSVTGYEQYF
TGTGCCTGGAGTGTAACGGGTTACGAGCAGTACTTC
>TRBJ2-2|TRBV7-9|.|.
CASSPSPIPSGELFF
TGTGCCAGCAGCCCCTCGCCCATCCCTAGCGGGGAGCTGTTTTTT
>TRBJ2-7|TRBV7-2|TRBD1|.
CASSSTGVRDEQYF
TGTGCCAGCAGCTCGACAGGGGTTAGAGACGAGCAGTACTTC
>TRBJ1-2|TRBV7-2|.|.
CASSLGRGPGYGYTF
TGTGCCAGCAGCTTAGGTCGCGGTCCCGGCTATGGCTACACCTTC
>TRBJ2-2|TRBV5-4|.|.
CASSRQQGPNTGELFF
TGTGCCAGCAGCAGGCAACAGGGTCCGAACACCGGGGAGCTGTTTTTT
>TRBJ2-4|TRBV4-3|.|.
CASSQERERAKNIQYF
TGCGCCAGCAGCCAAGAGAGAGAAAGAGCCAAAAACATTCAGTACTTC
>TRBJ2-1|TRBV11-2|.|.
CASSLEGSGFNNEQFF
TGTGCCAGCAGCTTAGAAGGTTCGGGGTTCAACAATGAGCAGTTCTTC
>TRBJ1-2|TRBV5-4|TRBD1|.
CASSLWGRDRGGYTF
TGTGCCAGCAGCTTGTGGGGCAGGGACAGGGGTGGCTACACCTTC
>TRBJ1-6|TRBV10-3|.|.
CAISESEGWSYNSPLHF
TGTGCCATCAGTGAGTCGGAGGGCTGGTCCTATAATTCACCCCTCCACTTT
>TRBJ2-1|TRBV28|TRBD1|.
CASSPLGQVPYNEQFF
TGTGCCAGCAGTCCCCTTGGACAGGTCCCGTACAATGAGCAGTTCTTC